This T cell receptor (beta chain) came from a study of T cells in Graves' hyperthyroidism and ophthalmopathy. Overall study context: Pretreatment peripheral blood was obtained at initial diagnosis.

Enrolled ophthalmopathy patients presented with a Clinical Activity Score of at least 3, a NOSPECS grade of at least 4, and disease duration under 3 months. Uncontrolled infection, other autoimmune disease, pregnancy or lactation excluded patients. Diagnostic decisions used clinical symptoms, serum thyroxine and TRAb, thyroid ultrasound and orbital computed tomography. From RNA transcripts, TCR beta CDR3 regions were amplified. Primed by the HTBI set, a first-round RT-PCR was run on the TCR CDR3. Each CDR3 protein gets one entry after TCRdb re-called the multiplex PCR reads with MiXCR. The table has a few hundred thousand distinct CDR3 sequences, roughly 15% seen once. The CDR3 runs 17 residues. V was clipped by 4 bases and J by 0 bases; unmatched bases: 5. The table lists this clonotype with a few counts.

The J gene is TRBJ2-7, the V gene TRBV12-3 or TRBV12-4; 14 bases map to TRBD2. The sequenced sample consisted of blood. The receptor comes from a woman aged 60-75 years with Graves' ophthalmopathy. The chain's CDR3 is CASSSRTSGRSSYEQYF. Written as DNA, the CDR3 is TGTGCCAGCAGTTCCCGGACTAGCGGGAGGAGCTCCTACGAGCAGTACTTC.